Reported below is one T cell receptor (beta chain). The method was immunoSEQ multiplex PCR; TCRdb's version includes in-frame clones alone and lacks a portion of them. This sample yields some 250,000 clones, of which roughly 90% are seen a single time; roughly a tenth belongs to the top ten. As for treatment: around 19 received Ad26.COV2.S at low or high dose, single or two shots; 5 received placebo; per-sample allocation not given. Day 63 after the first vaccine or placebo injection was the time point for sampling. Unmatched junction bases numbered 6, after V lost 4 bases and J lost 3 bases. CDR1 and CDR2 from the germline V gene are SGHDT and YYEEEE. CDR3 size: 14 residues. This entry is derived from a study of Ad26.COV2.S vaccination and SARS-CoV-2 variants.

The receptor was isolated from a person aged 18 to 65 who received the Ad26.COV2.S COVID-19 vaccine or a placebo. The specimen comprised peripheral blood, sampled in a trial of Ad26.COV2.S vaccine versus placebo. The rearrangement joins TRBV5-6 to TRBJ1-1; TRBD1 agrees at 7 bases. As DNA, the CDR3 is TGTGCCAGCAGCACAGGGGAATTGTACACTGAAGCTTTCTTT. Its translation is CASSTGELYTEAFF.